This TCR beta chain stems from a study of beta chain features in type 1 diabetes. Study as a whole: Patients did not differ from healthy donors in age, gender or cell yield. Study-wide points: Shortening of TCRB CDR3s, moderate but significant, appeared in all four CD4+ subsets of Type 1 diabetes patients.

CD45RO/CCR7/CD25/CD127/CD95/CD27 staining was used to isolate CD4+ naive, central memory, regulatory and stem cell-like memory cells by sorting. Sequenced material consisted of expressed TCRB transcripts (all of the isolated RNA was reverse transcribed). Method: immunoSEQ multiplex PCR; TCRdb's copy keeps in-frame clones and lacks some. The sample includes fewer than 900,000 clones, roughly a sixth of them seen just once. CDR1 and CDR2 (germline): LGHNA, YSLEER. The length of the CDR3 is 15 residues. V dropped 2 bases and J dropped 6 bases, with 15 bases sitting between them. This clone appeared a few times. Antigen unknown.

The specimen was naive CD4+ T cells from blood. This sequence originates from a woman between 18 and 30 years old in good health. V and J are TRBV4-3 and TRBJ2-3; D gene unclear. This chain's CDR3 is CASSQIMGSWDTQYF. In nucleotides, the CDR3 is TGCGCCAGCAGCCAAATCATGGGCTCGTGGGATACGCAGTATTTT.